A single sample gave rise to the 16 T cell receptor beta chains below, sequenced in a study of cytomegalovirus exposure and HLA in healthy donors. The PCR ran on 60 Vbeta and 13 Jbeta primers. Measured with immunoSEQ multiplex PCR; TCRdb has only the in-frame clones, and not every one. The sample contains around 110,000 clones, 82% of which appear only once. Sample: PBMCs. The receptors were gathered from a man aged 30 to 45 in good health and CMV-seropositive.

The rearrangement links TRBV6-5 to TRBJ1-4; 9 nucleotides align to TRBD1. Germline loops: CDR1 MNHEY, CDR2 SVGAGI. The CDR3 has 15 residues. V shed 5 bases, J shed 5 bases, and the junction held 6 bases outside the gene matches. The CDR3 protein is CASSRRQGVNEKLFF. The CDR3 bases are TGTGCCAGCAGTCGGAGACAGGGGGTGAATGAAAAACTGTTTTTT.

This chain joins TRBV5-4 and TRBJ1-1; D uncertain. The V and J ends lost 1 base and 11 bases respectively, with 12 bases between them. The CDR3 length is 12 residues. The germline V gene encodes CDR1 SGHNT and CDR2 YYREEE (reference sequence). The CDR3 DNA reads TGTGCCAGCAGCTTGTATGGCGCGGGCGCTTTCTTT. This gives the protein CASSLYGAGAFF.

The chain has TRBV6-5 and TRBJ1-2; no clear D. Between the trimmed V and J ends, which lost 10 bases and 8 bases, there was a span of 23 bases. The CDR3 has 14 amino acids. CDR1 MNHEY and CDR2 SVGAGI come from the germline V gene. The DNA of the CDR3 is TGTGCCACCCTCTTTGATGCCGGAGGGATAGGCTACACCTTC. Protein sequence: CATLFDAGGIGYTF.

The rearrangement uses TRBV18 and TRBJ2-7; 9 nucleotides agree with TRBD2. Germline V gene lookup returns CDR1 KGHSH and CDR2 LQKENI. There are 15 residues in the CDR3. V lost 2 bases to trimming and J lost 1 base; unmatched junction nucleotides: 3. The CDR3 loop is CASSPIAGDSYEQYF. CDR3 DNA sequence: TGTGCCAGCTCACCAATAGCGGGGGATTCCTACGAGCAGTACTTC.

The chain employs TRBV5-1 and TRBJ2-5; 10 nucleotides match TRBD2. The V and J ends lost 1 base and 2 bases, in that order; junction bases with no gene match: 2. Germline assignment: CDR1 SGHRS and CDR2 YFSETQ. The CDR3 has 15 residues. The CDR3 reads CASSLTSGVQETQYF. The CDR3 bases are TGCGCCAGCAGCTTGACTAGCGGGGTGCAAGAGACCCAGTACTTC.

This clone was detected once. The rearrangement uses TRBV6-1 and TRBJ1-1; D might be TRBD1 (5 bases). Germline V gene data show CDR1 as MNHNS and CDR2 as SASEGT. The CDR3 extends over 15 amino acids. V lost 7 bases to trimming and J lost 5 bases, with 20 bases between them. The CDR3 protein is CASIPGWTLGTEAFF. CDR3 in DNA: TGTGCCAGCATTCCGGGCTGGACATTAGGGACTGAAGCTTTCTTT.

The CDR3 nucleotides read TGTGCCAGCAGCACTACAGGGGGCTCCACCTCCCGAGAGACCCAGTACTTC. Its translation: CASSTTGGSTSRETQYF. The rearrangement joins TRBV5-6 to TRBJ2-5; TRBD1 agrees at 9 bases. Germline V lookup: CDR1 SGHDT, CDR2 YYEEEE. This CDR3 has 17 amino acids. J lost 4 bases, V lost 4 bases, and 14 bases had no gene match.

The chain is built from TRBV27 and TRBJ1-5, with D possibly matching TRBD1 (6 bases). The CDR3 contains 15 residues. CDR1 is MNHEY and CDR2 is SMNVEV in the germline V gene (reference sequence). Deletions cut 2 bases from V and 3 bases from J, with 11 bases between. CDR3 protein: CASSLAGDTNQPQHF. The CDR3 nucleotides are TGTGCCAGCAGTTTAGCAGGGGATACCAATCAGCCCCAGCATTTT.

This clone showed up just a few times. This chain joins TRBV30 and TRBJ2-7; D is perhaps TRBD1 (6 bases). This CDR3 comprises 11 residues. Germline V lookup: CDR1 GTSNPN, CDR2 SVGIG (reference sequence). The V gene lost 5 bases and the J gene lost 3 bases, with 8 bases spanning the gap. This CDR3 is CAWGQSYEQYF. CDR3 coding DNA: TGTGCCTGGGGACAGAGCTACGAGCAGTACTTC.

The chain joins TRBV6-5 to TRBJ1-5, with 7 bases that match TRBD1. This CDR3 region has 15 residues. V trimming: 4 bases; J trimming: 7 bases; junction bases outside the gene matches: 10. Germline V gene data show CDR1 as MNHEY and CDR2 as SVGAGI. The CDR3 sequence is CASSSYRGRDQPQHF. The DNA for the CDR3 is TGTGCCAGCAGTTCGTACAGGGGTAGAGACCAGCCCCAGCATTTT.

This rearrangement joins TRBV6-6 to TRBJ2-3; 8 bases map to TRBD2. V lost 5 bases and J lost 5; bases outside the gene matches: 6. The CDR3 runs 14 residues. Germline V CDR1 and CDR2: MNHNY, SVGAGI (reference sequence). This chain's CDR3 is CASSIGGAGDTQYF. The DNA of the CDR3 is TGTGCCAGCAGTATCGGGGGGGCAGGAGATACGCAGTATTTT.

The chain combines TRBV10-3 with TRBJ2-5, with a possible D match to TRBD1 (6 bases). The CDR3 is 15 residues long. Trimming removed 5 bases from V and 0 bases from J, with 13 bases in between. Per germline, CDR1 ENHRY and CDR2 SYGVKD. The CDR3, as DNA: TGTGCCATCAGTCCGGACAGCTGGTACCAAGAGACCCAGTACTTC. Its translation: CAISPDSWYQETQYF.

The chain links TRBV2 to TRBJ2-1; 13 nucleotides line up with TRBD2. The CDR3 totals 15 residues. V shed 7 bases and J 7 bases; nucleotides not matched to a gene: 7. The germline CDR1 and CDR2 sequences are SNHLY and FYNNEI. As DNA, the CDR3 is TGTGCCAGCACGAGAACTAGCGGGGGGGCTAATGAGCAGTTCTTC. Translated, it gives CASTRTSGGANEQFF. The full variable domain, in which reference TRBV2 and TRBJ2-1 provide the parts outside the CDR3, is EPEVTQTPSHQVTQMGQEVILRCVPISNHLYFYWYRQILGQKVEFLVSFYNNEISEKSEIFDDQFSVERPDGSNFTLKIRSTKLEDSAMYFCASTRTSGGANEQFFGPGTRLTVL.

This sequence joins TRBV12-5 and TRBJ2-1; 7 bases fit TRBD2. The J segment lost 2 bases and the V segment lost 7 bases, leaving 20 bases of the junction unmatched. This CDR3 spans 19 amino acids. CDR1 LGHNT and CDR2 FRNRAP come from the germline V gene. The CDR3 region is CASADQETSPTVPYNEQFF. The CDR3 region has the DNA TGTGCTAGTGCCGACCAGGAGACTAGCCCTACTGTTCCCTACAATGAGCAGTTCTTC.

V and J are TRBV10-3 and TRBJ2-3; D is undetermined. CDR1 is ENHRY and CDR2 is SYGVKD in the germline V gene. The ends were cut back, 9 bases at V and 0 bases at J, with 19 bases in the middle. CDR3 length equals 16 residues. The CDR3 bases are TGTGCCATTCGGAAAACCGACAAAAAGAGCACAGATACGCAGTATTTT. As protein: CAIRKTDKKSTDTQYF.

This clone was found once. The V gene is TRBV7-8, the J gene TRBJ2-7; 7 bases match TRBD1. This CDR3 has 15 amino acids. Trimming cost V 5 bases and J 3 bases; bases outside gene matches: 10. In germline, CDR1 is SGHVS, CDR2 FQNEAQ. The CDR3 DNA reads TGTGCCAGCAGCCCCGACGCAGGGGGATACTACGAGCAGTACTTC. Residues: CASSPDAGGYYEQYF.